Below, 21 T cell receptor beta chains from the same sample are listed, as sequenced in a study of blood T cells in healthy people across ages. A sample-barcoded 5' primer and a J-beta primer mix were used in a second PCR of about 6 to 12 cycles. TCRdb re-called the 5' RACE reads with MiXCR, one entry per CDR3 protein. This sample has some 1.6 million distinct CDR3 sequences, with almost 35% found just once. Source material: blood. The receptors here all came from a woman in her twenties or thirties in good health.

V gene TRBV12-3 or TRBV12-4 combines with J gene TRBJ2-1, with TRBD1 as a possible D gene (6 bases). The V end lost 6 bases, the J end lost 0 bases, and 18 bases lay between the germline ends. The CDR3 extends over 17 amino acids. The CDR3 DNA reads as TGTGCCAGCAGGGGTGGGGACATTCCTTACTCCTACAATGAGCAGTTCTTC. Protein product: CASRGGDIPYSYNEQFF.

This clonotype was counted between two and nine times. V usage is TRBV5-5 and J usage is TRBJ2-1; 8 nucleotides align to TRBD1. Germline values: CDR1 SGHKS, CDR2 YYEKEE (reference sequence). The CDR3 consists of 16 residues. After removal of 3 bases from V and 0 bases from J, the junction contained 5 bases not matched to a gene. CDR3: CASSSQGAGSYNEQFF. The CDR3 DNA reads as TGTGCCAGCAGCTCTCAGGGGGCAGGCTCCTACAATGAGCAGTTCTTC. The complete variable domain, with remaining parts taken from reference TRBV5-5 and TRBJ2-1, reads DAGVTQSPTHLIKTRGQQVTLRCSPISGHKSVSWYQQVLGQGPQFIFQYYEKEERGRGNFPDRFSARQFPNYSSELNVNALLLGDSALYLCASSSQGAGSYNEQFFGPGTRLTVL.

The chain uses TRBV5-1 and TRBJ2-7, with D perhaps TRBD1 (5 bases). CDR3 length equals 15 residues. Trimming left V 0 bases short and J 3 bases short, with 13 bases between. Germline V gene data show CDR1 as SGHRS and CDR2 as YFSETQ. CDR3 bases: TGCGCCAGCAGCTTGGGGAAGACAGTAGGCTACGAGCAGTACTTC. This codes for CASSLGKTVGYEQYF.

A remark on this clonotype: A much larger clonotype is one base distant, so this may be a read error. The V call is TRBV29-1, the J call TRBJ2-7, with 10 bases aligning to TRBD1. This CDR3 comprises 15 residues. The ends lost 6 bases at V and 0 bases at J; junction bases unmatched: 8. Per the germline V gene, CDR1 is SQVTM and CDR2 is ANQGSEA. The CDR3 sequence is CSVVPRTGGSYEQYF. The CDR3 bases are TGCAGCGTCGTTCCAAGGACAGGGGGCTCCTACGAGCAGTACTTC.

The CDR3 DNA reads as TGTGCCAGCAGTACGACCACAGGCCCCAATGAGCAGTTCTTC. Translated, it gives CASSTTTGPNEQFF. This chain connects TRBV27 to TRBJ2-1, with D possibly TRBD1 on 5 matching bases. CDR1 is MNHEY and CDR2 is SMNVEV in the germline V gene (reference sequence). V lost 5 bases and J lost 6, with 14 bases in between. The CDR3 contains 14 residues.

In its sample, this clonotype was seen once. The CDR3 DNA sequence: TGTGCCAGCAGTGAAAATAGCGGGACCTCGCCCTACGAGCAGTACTTC. Translation gives CASSENSGTSPYEQYF. The gene calls are TRBV2 and TRBJ2-7; 8 bases are a match to TRBD2. The CDR3 sequence is 16 residues long. The germline gives CDR1 SNHLY, CDR2 FYNNEI. V trimming: 2 bases; J trimming: 2 bases; junction bases outside the gene matches: 8. The full variable domain, in which reference TRBV2 and TRBJ2-7 provide the parts outside the CDR3, is EPEVTQTPSHQVTQMGQEVILRCVPISNHLYFYWYRQILGQKVEFLVSFYNNEISEKSEIFDDQFSVERPDGSNFTLKIRSTKLEDSAMYFCASSENSGTSPYEQYFGPGTRLTVT.

V is TRBV5-1 and J is TRBJ2-5, with 7 bases aligning to TRBD2. The last part of the DNA fits TRBJ2-7 better; the J call may be wrong. From germline, CDR1 is SGHRS and CDR2 YFSETQ. This CDR3 contains 14 residues. The CDR3 bases are TGCGCCAGCAGCTTACGGCCGGGGGGCTACGAGCAGTACTTC. Translating it yields CASSLRPGGYEQYF.

The rearrangement uses TRBV7-9 and TRBJ2-4; possibly TRBD1 for D (6 bases). The last part of the DNA fits TRBJ2-7 better; the J call may be wrong. CDR3 length equals 16 residues. Germline values: CDR1 SEHNR, CDR2 FQNEAQ (reference sequence). The CDR3 region is CASSPRSAGASYEQYF. CDR3 coding DNA: TGTGCCAGCAGCCCTCGCTCGGCAGGGGCGTCCTACGAGCAGTACTTC.

This clonotype was detected a few times. The genes are TRBV5-1 and TRBJ2-7, with D tentatively TRBD2 (7 bases). Germline CDR1 and CDR2: SGHRS and YFSETQ. The CDR3 is made up of 14 amino acids. V gave up 5 bases and J gave up 4 bases, with 16 bases separating them. The CDR3 sequence is CASREQGGPYEQYF. The CDR3 region has the DNA TGCGCCAGCAGAGAACAGGGAGGGCCGTACGAGCAGTACTTC.

Turning to this clonotype: A much larger clone differs from this one at a single base, so this may be a read error. The CDR3 is CNVEGLAGDNEQFF. DNA for the CDR3: TGCAACGTCGAAGGCCTAGCGGGGGACAATGAGCAGTTCTTC. V usage is TRBV29-1 and J usage is TRBJ2-1; 10 bases agree with TRBD2. Germline CDR1 is SQVTM and CDR2 is ANQGSEA. The CDR3 runs to 14 residues.

The table lists this clonotype with many counts. The chain joins TRBV25-1 to TRBJ2-7; D is unclear. CDR1 and CDR2 from the germline V gene are MGHDK and SYGVNS. Trimming removed 5 bases at V and 6 bases at J, with 8 bases between. The length of the CDR3 is 11 residues. CDR3 sequence: CASSFLREQYF. CDR3 coding DNA: TGTGCCAGCAGTTTCCTTCGCGAGCAGTACTTC.

This clonotype was counted ten times or more. V usage is TRBV13 and J usage is TRBJ2-1, with 7 nucleotides matching TRBD2. Losses at the gene ends were 5 bases for V and 6 bases for J; bases not matched to a gene: 10. This CDR3 is 15 amino acids long. CDR1 PRHDT and CDR2 FYEKMQ come from the germline V gene (reference sequence). The DNA of the CDR3 is TGTGCCAGCAGCCCCCGGGACTATCCTATCAATGAGCAGTTCTTC. This codes for CASSPRDYPINEQFF.

This clonotype was observed at least ten times. The chain combines TRBV12-3 or TRBV12-4 with TRBJ2-6; D may be TRBD2 (7 bases). Trimming left V 1 base short and J 0 bases short, with 16 bases between. The CDR3 sequence is 19 residues long. CDR3 nucleotide sequence: TGTGCCAGCAGTTTAGGAGCGGGACATCCAAGCTCTGGGGCCAACGTCCTGACTTTC. Translated: CASSLGAGHPSSGANVLTF.

A word on this clonotype: The conserved closing phenylalanine or tryptophan is absent in this CDR3, likely reflecting a read error. The chain has TRBV6-1 and TRBJ1-2; tentative D call: TRBD1 (5 bases). The CDR3 has 12 amino acids. Germline V lookup: CDR1 MNHNS, CDR2 SASEGT. Between the trimmed V and J ends, which lost 0 bases and 8 bases, there was a span of 7 bases. The CDR3 here is CASSEAGDGYTL. The CDR3 nucleotides read TGTGCCAGCAGTGAAGCCGGGGACGGCTACACCCTC.

The genes are TRBV5-5 and TRBJ1-2; D perhaps matches TRBD1 (6 bases). V was clipped by 5 bases and J by 6 bases, with 17 bases between them. CDR1 and CDR2 from the germline V gene are SGHKS and YYEKEE (reference sequence). This CDR3 contains 14 residues. In nucleotides, the CDR3 is TGTGCCAGCAGACTCGAGGGGGGGCAGGATGGCTACACCTTC. Its translation: CASRLEGGQDGYTF.

Details on this clonotype: Mismatch with germline at one junction end may stem from a read error. V is TRBV5-5 and J is TRBJ2-2; TRBD1 aligns across 9 bases. The CDR3 runs to 17 residues. Germline loops: CDR1 SGHKS, CDR2 YYEKEE (reference sequence). The CDR3 nucleotides read TGTGCCAGCAGCCCCCACCCAGGACAGGGGAACACCGGGGAGCGGTTTTTT. This translates into CASSPHPGQGNTGERFF.

The chain carries TRBV24-1 and TRBJ2-3, with TRBD2 as a possible D gene (6 bases). Per germline, CDR1 KGHDR and CDR2 SFDVKD. This CDR3 spans 14 amino acids. Trimming took off 7 bases at V and 4 bases at J, with 14 bases between the two ends. The DNA of the CDR3 is TGTGCCACCAGCGGGACCCCGGGGGCAGATACGCAGTATTTT. Protein: CATSGTPGADTQYF.

This clonotype was counted ten times or more. The chain is built from TRBV7-9 and TRBJ2-5, with a weak D call TRBD1 (6 bases). Between the trimmed V and J ends, which lost 6 bases and 1 base, there was a span of 12 bases. The germline V gene has CDR1 SEHNR and CDR2 FQNEAQ (reference sequence). There are 14 residues in the CDR3. Here the CDR3 reads CASSSTGTQETQYF. In DNA form, the CDR3 reads TGTGCCAGCAGTTCTACAGGGACCCAAGAGACCCAGTACTTC. Drawing the rest from reference TRBV7-9 and TRBJ2-5, the complete variable domain is DTGVSQNPRHKITKRGQNVTFRCDPISEHNRLYWYRQTLGQGPEFLTYFQNEAQLEKSRLLSDRFSAERPKGSFSTLEIQRTEQGDSAMYLCASSSTGTQETQYFGPGTRLLVL.

This clonotype was seen many times. The chain employs TRBV15 and TRBJ2-7; 9 positions agree with TRBD1. Trimming took 5 bases from V and 4 from J; bases not matched to a gene: 6. Germline CDR1 is LNHNV and CDR2 is YYDKDF (reference sequence). The CDR3 length is 14 residues. The CDR3 spells CATSPGQGVYEQYF. In DNA form, the CDR3 reads TGTGCCACCAGCCCGGGACAGGGTGTTTACGAGCAGTACTTC.

The chain is built from TRBV24-1 and TRBJ2-7, with TRBD2 matching 9 bases. The V and J ends lost 4 bases and 1 base, in that order; junction bases with no gene match: 7. This CDR3 spans 16 amino acids. The germline V gene has CDR1 KGHDR and CDR2 SFDVKD. The CDR3 protein is CATSDPTSGLSYEQYF. Here the CDR3 DNA reads TGTGCCACCAGTGACCCGACTAGCGGTCTTTCCTACGAGCAGTACTTC.

This sequence joins TRBV7-9 and TRBJ2-5, with D possibly being TRBD1 or TRBD2 (5 bases each). Trimming shortened V by 7 bases and J by 2 bases, and 17 bases separated the two germline ends. Looked up from germline, CDR1 is SEHNR and CDR2 is FQNEAQ (reference sequence). CDR3 length: 15 amino acids. The CDR3 protein is CASTPFPGLQETQYF. The CDR3 nucleotides are TGTGCCAGCACCCCTTTCCCGGGGCTTCAAGAGACCCAGTACTTC.